This passage covers 16 T cell receptor beta chains from one sample sequenced in a study of blood T cell repertoires in COVID-19. Method: immunoSEQ multiplex PCR; TCRdb's copy keeps in-frame clones and lacks some. This sample has 150,000 to 200,000 clones, with nearly 80% found just once. The specimen was peripheral blood. The receptor set was obtained from a woman aged 80 or over with acute or convalescent COVID-19.

The CDR3 bases are TGTGCCAGCAGGGAGCTTGGATCACCCCTCCACTTT. This gives the protein CASRELGSPLHF. The chain couples TRBV2 to TRBJ1-6; D is ambiguous. V dropped 6 bases and J dropped 10 bases, with 10 bases sitting between them. The CDR3 is made up of 12 amino acids. Germline CDR1 SNHLY, CDR2 FYNNEI.

The chain joins TRBV6-5 to TRBJ2-2; 10 bases match TRBD1. Germline V gene sequence: CDR1 MNHEY, CDR2 SVGAGI. Trimming at V came to 8 bases and at J to 4 bases, leaving 7 bases not matched to a gene. CDR3 length: 15 residues. CDR3 region: CASGTRTGGTGELFF. CDR3 nucleotide sequence: TGTGCCAGCGGCACAAGGACAGGGGGCACCGGGGAGCTGTTTTTT.

This clone was seen a few times. The V and J genes are TRBV3-1 (or the pseudogene TRBV3-2) and TRBJ1-3; D might be TRBD1 (6 bases). The length of the CDR3 is 14 residues. Trimming removed 8 bases at V and 2 bases at J, with 13 bases between. The germline CDR1 and CDR2 sequences are LGHDT and YNNKEL (reference sequence). The CDR3 bases are TGTGCCAGCGGCGGGGGCAGGGCTGGAAACACCATATATTTT. Protein: CASGGGRAGNTIYF.

This clone was counted a few times. The genes are TRBV14 and TRBJ2-2, with TRBD2 matching 7 bases. This CDR3 has 15 amino acids. Losses at the gene ends were 6 bases for V and 5 bases for J; bases not matched to a gene: 9. Germline V gene sequence: CDR1 SGHDN, CDR2 FVKESK. The CDR3 bases are TGTGCCAGCAGGTCAGCGGGGCAGGGAACCGGGGAGCTGTTTTTT. It translates to CASRSAGQGTGELFF.

The rearrangement links TRBV30 to TRBJ2-1; 8 bases match TRBD1. This CDR3 comprises 13 residues. CDR1 and CDR2 from the germline V gene are GTSNPN and SVGIG (reference sequence). The J segment lost 8 bases and the V segment lost 3 bases, leaving 6 bases of the junction unmatched. This chain's CDR3 is CAWSRGQGYEQFF. CDR3 nucleotide sequence: TGTGCCTGGAGCAGGGGGCAGGGCTATGAGCAGTTCTTC.

This clone was seen a handful of times. V is TRBV5-6 and J is TRBJ2-7; 9 bases match TRBD1. This CDR3 has 15 residues. Germline V gene data show CDR1 as SGHDT and CDR2 as YYEEEE. The J segment lost 2 bases and the V segment lost 4 bases, leaving 7 bases of the junction unmatched. CDR3 coding DNA: TGTGCCAGCAGCGTACCCGGGACAGGGACCTACGAGCAGTACTTC. Its translation is CASSVPGTGTYEQYF.

The chain uses TRBV10-3 and TRBJ2-1; D may be TRBD2 (8 bases). This CDR3 contains 17 residues. CDR1 is ENHRY, CDR2 SYGVKD, per germline. Trimming took off 8 bases at V and 5 bases at J, with 25 bases between the two ends. The CDR3 DNA reads TGTGCCATCGGCCGGCAGCGGGGGACAGCCCACGACAATGAGCAGTTCTTC. This translates into CAIGRQRGTAHDNEQFF.

V usage is TRBV15 and J usage is TRBJ1-4; no firm D call. Trimming pared 1 base from V and 10 bases from J, leaving 13 bases between. The CDR3 has 14 residues. Germline assignment: CDR1 LNHNV and CDR2 YYDKDF (reference sequence). The DNA for the CDR3 is TGTGCCACCAGCAGAGGACTCCCTGCGGCAAAACTGTTTTTT. This translates into CATSRGLPAAKLFF. Based on the CDR3 plus reference TRBV15 and TRBJ1-4, the full variable domain is DAMVIQNPRYQVTQFGKPVTLSCSQTLNHNVMYWYQQKSSQAPKLLFHYYDKDFNNEADTPDNFQSRRPNTSFCFLDIRSPGLGDTAMYLCATSRGLPAAKLFFGSGTQLSVL.

V gene TRBV20-1 combines with J gene TRBJ2-7; 9 positions agree with TRBD2. This CDR3 region has 15 residues. The V segment lost 3 bases and the J segment 2 bases; nucleotides outside the gene matches: 8. Per the germline V gene, CDR1 is DFQATT and CDR2 is SNEGSKA (reference sequence). CDR3 amino acids: CSASHRAGGPYEQYF. DNA for the CDR3: TGCAGTGCTAGTCACCGAGCGGGAGGTCCCTACGAGCAGTACTTC.

The chain links TRBV7-2 to TRBJ1-2, with TRBD1 as a possible D gene (6 bases). V shed 1 base and J shed 3 bases, with 9 bases lying between them. The CDR3 runs to 14 residues. Germline CDR1 is SGHTA and CDR2 is FQGNSA. The CDR3 DNA follows: TGTGCCAGCAGCTTAGTGGACAGCTACTATGGCTACACCTTC. Protein: CASSLVDSYYGYTF.

The chain employs TRBV18 and TRBJ1-4, with D perhaps TRBD1 (5 bases). Deletions cut 5 bases from V and 4 bases from J, with 11 bases between. This CDR3 region has 14 residues. CDR1 and CDR2 from the germline V gene are KGHSH and LQKENI. DNA for the CDR3: TGTGCCAGCTCATCAGGGAAGGGTAATGAAAAACTGTTTTTT. Amino acid sequence: CASSSGKGNEKLFF.

This clone was counted only a few times. The genes are TRBV2 and TRBJ2-7, with no clear D. Germline-derived CDR1 and CDR2 are SNHLY and FYNNEI. The CDR3 is 13 residues long. The V and J ends lost 2 bases and 1 base respectively, with 6 bases between them. In DNA form, the CDR3 reads TGTGCCAGCAGTGAATTCGTATCCTACGAGCAGTACTTC. Protein product: CASSEFVSYEQYF.

The count of this clone is one. J is TRBJ1-2 and V is TRBV7-9, with TRBD1 as a possible D gene (5 bases). Germline loops: CDR1 SEHNR, CDR2 FQNEAQ (reference sequence). The CDR3 has 12 residues. The V gene lost 3 bases and the J gene lost 4 bases, with 6 bases spanning the gap. The CDR3 DNA sequence: TGTGCCAGCAGCTTCGACAGCTATGGCTACACCTTC. It translates to CASSFDSYGYTF. The complete variable domain, with remaining parts taken from reference TRBV7-9 and TRBJ1-2, reads DTGVSQNPRHKITKRGQNVTFRCDPISEHNRLYWYRQTLGQGPEFLTYFQNEAQLEKSRLLSDRFSAERPKGSFSTLEIQRTEQGDSAMYLCASSFDSYGYTFGSGTRLTVV.

The chain uses TRBV6-6 and TRBJ2-7; D is ambiguous. CDR1 and CDR2 from the germline V gene are MNHNY and SVGAGI (reference sequence). The CDR3 length is 12 residues. Deletions cut 1 base from V and 6 bases from J, with 7 bases between. DNA of the CDR3: TGTGCCAGCAGTTACTTAACGGGCGAGCAGTACTTC. Translated: CASSYLTGEQYF.

The V gene is TRBV12-5, the J gene TRBJ2-7; 7 bases align to TRBD1. This CDR3 is built from 14 residues. Germline loops: CDR1 LGHNT, CDR2 FRNRAP. Trimming took 5 bases from V and 6 from J; bases not matched to a gene: 10. The CDR3 sequence is CASGPEGAVGEQYF. In DNA form, the CDR3 reads TGTGCTAGTGGTCCCGAGGGGGCGGTAGGCGAGCAGTACTTC.

The chain couples TRBV11-2 to TRBJ2-1; D may be TRBD2 (6 bases). CDR3 length equals 13 residues. The germline CDR1 and CDR2 sequences are SGHAT and FQNNGV. V was pared by 2 bases and J by 8 bases, with 10 bases between. CDR3 DNA: TGTGCCAGCAGCTTACGGAGGGCCGATGAGCAGTTCTTC. Translated: CASSLRRADEQFF.